This T cell receptor (beta chain) comes out of a study of OX40 agonist ivuxolimab in advanced cancers. In the study overall: Intravenous ivuxolimab at 0.01 to 10 mg/kg was given to patients every 2 weeks. The study's findings and limits: In a subset of nonresponders, normalized T-cell clonal expansion was also low.

Method: immunoSEQ multiplex PCR; TCRdb's copy keeps in-frame clones and lacks some. The sample contains about 65,000 clones, about 90% of which appear only once. CDR1 and CDR2 (germline): LNHDA, SQIVND (reference sequence). The length of the CDR3 is 15 residues. Trimming cost V 5 bases and J 4 bases; bases outside gene matches: 8. Comments on this clone: What it binds is unknown.

The sample here was CD4+ or CD8+ T cells sorted from blood, taken in a trial of the OX40 agonist ivuxolimab. This sequence originates from an adult with an advanced solid tumor such as melanoma, head and neck, liver or kidney cancer. This chain connects TRBV19 to TRBJ1-2; 9 nucleotides line up with TRBD1. The CDR3 DNA follows: TGTGCCAGTAGTGTTACAGGGGGCGCCGGCTATGGCTACACCTTC. Translating gives CASSVTGGAGYGYTF.